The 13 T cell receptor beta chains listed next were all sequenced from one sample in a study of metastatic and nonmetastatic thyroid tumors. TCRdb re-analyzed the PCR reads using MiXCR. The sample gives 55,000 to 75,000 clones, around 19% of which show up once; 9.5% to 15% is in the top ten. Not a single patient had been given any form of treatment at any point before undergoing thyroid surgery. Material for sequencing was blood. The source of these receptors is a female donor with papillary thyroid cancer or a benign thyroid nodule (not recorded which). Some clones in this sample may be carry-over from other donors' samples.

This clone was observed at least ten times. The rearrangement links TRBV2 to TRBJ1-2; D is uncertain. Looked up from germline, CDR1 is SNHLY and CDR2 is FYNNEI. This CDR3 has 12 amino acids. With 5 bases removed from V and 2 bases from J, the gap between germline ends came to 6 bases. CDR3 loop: CASSPRNYGYTF. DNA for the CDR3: TGTGCCAGCAGTCCACGAAACTATGGCTACACCTTC. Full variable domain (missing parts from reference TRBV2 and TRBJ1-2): EPEVTQTPSHQVTQMGQEVILRCVPISNHLYFYWYRQILGQKVEFLVSFYNNEISEKSEIFDDQFSVERPDGSNFTLKIRSTKLEDSAMYFCASSPRNYGYTFGSGTRLTVV.

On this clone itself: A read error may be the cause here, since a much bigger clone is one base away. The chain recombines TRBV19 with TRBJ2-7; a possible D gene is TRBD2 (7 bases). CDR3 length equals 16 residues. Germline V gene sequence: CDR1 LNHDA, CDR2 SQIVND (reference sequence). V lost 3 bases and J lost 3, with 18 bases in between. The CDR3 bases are TGTGCCAGTAGTATCGGGGGCGGGAGTGCCCTCTACGAGCAGTACTTC. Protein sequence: CASSIGGGSALYEQYF.

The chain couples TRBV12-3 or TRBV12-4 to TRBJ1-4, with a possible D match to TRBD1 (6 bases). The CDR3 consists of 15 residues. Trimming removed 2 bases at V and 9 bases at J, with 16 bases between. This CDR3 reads CASSLSGAFWQKLFF. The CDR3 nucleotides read TGTGCCAGCAGTTTATCGGGGGCTTTTTGGCAAAAACTGTTTTTT.

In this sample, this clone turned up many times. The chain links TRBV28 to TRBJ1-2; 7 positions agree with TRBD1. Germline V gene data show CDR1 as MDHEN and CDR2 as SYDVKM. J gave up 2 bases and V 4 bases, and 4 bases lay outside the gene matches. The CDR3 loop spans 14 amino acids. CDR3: CASSSGTANYGYTF. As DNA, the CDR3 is TGTGCCAGCAGTTCTGGGACAGCAAACTATGGCTACACCTTC.

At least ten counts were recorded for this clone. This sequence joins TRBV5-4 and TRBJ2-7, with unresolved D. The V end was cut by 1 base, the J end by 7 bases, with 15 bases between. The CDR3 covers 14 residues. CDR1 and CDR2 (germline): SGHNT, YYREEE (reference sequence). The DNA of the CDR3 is TGTGCCAGCAGCTTGTTATCCTCACCTTGGGAGCAGTACTTC. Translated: CASSLLSSPWEQYF.

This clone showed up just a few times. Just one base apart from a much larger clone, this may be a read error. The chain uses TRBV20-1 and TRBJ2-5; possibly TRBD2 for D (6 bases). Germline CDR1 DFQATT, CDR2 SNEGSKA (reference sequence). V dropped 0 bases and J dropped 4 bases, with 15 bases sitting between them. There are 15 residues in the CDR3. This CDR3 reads CSARETRWGGETQYF. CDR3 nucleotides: TGCAGTGCTAGAGAAACCCGGTGGGGAGGAGAGACCCAGTACTTC.

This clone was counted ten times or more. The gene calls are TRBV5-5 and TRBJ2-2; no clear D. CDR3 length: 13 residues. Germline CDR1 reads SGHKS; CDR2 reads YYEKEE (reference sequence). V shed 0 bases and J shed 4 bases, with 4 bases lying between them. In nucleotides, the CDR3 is TGTGCCAGCAGCTTGGTGGTCACCGGGGAGCTGTTTTTT. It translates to CASSLVVTGELFF.

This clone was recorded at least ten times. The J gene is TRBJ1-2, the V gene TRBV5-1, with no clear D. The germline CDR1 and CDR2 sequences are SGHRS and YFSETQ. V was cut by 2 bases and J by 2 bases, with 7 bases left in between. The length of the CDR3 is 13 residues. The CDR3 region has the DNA TGCGCCAGCAGCTTAGAAATGAACTATGGCTACACCTTC. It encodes CASSLEMNYGYTF.

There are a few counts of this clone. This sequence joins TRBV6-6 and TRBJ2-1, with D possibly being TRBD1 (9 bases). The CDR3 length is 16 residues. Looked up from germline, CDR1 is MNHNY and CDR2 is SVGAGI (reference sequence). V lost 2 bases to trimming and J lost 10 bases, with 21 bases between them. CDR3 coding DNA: TGTGCCAGCAGTTACGGGACAGGGCTATCGGGAGGGGAGCAGTTCTTC. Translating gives CASSYGTGLSGGEQFF.

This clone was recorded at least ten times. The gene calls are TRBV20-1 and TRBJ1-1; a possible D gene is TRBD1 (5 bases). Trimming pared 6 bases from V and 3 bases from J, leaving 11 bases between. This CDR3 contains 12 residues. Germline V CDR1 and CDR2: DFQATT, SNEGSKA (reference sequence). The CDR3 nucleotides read TGCAGTGCCCCCGCAGGGTACACTGAAGCTTTCTTT. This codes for CSAPAGYTEAFF.

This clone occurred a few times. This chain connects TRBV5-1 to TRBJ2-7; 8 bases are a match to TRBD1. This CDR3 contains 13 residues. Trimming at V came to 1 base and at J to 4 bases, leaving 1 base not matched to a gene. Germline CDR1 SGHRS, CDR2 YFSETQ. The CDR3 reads CASSLRQGYEQYF. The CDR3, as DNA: TGCGCCAGCAGCTTGCGACAGGGGTACGAGCAGTACTTC.

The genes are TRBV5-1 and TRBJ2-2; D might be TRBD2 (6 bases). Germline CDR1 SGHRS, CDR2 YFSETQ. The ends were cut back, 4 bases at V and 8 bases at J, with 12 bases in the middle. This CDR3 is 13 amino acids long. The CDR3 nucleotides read TGCGCCAGCAGCCGGACGGGGGAAGGGGAGCTGTTTTTT. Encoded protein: CASSRTGEGELFF.

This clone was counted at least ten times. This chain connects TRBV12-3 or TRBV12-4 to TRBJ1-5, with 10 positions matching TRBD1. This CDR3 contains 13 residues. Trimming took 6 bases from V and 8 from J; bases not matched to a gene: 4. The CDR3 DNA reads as TGTGCCAGCAGGGGACAGGGGAGAGAGCCCCAGCATTTT. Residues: CASRGQGREPQHF.